This T cell receptor beta chain is drawn from a study of cytomegalovirus exposure and HLA in healthy donors. Findings and limits, study-wide: Clonal expansion, a later analysis showed, was greater in HLA-associated TCR beta chains than in equally common others. Follow-up analysis seemed to connect common viral pathogens with several of the most significant clusters identified.

It was with 60 Vbeta and 13 Jbeta primers that the PCR ran. TCRdb's copy holds only in-frame clones and misses some; the assay was immunoSEQ multiplex PCR. The sample has some 150,000 clones, roughly 76% seen once. Details on this clone: Its antigen is currently unknown.

V dropped 4 bases and J dropped 3; count of bases not matched to a gene: 0. Per germline, CDR1 SGHAT and CDR2 FQNNGV. The CDR3 is 15 amino acids. Material for sequencing was PBMCs. This receptor was obtained from a woman aged 45-65 years in good health and CMV-seronegative. The genes are TRBV11-2 and TRBJ2-1; TRBD2 matches 13 bases. The CDR3 sequence: CASSWTSGGYNEQFF. CDR3 DNA: TGTGCCAGCAGCTGGACTAGCGGGGGCTACAATGAGCAGTTCTTC.